The rows below give T cell receptor beta chains drawn from one sample of a study of T cell responses to AZD1222 COVID-19 vaccine. Sequencing used immunoSEQ multiplex PCR; TCRdb keeps in-frame clones, though not all of them. The sample shows roughly 150,000 clones, about 91% of them seen only once. The sequenced sample was peripheral blood, obtained on day 0 of AZD1222 vaccination. These receptors came from an adult in good health. Each CDR3 is given with its conserved first and last residue. D genes are given only for firm matches. Not all rows give a size; the values are once, few, many and, for expanded clones, a class.

- TRBD1 TRBJ1-3 TRBV6-5 TGTGCCAGCCACAACAGGGGGCTTTGGGGAAACACCATATATTTT CASHNRGLWGNTIYF
- - TRBJ1-4 TRBV28 TGTGCCAGCAGTTCCGGACAGCTTAATGAAAAACTGTTTTTT CASSSGQLNEKLFF
- TRBD1 TRBJ2-1 TRBV4-1 TGCGCCAGCAGGGACAGGGGCTCCTACAATGAGCAGTTCTTC CASRDRGSYNEQFF
- - TRBJ2-3 TRBV24-1 TGTGCCACCAGTGAAACAGGTTCCACAGATACGCAGTATTTT CATSETGSTDTQYF
- - TRBJ1-2 TRBV19 TGTGCCAGTAGTAGTAGGGACGCTAACTATGGCTACACCTTC CASSSRDANYGYTF
once - TRBJ1-5 TRBV4-1 TGCGCCAGCAGCCAAGGGGTGACAAGACGGATGGGTAATCAGCCCCAGCATTTT CASSQGVTRRMGNQPQHF
- - TRBJ2-3 TRBV30 TGTGCCTGGAGTGTAACAGATACGCAGTATTTT CAWSVTDTQYF
- - TRBJ1-3 TRBV28 TGTGCCAGCATGAGGGGAGCCTATGGAAACACCATATATTTT CASMRGAYGNTIYF
- - TRBJ1-4 TRBV18 TGTGCCAGCTCACAGGGCCAAGGTGCAACTAATGAAAAACTGTTTTTT CASSQGQGATNEKLFF
- - TRBJ1-1 TRBV12-3/TRBV12-4 TGTGCCAGCAGCCTCGGGACAGAAGCTTTCTTT CASSLGTEAFF
- - TRBJ1-4 TRBV3-1/TRBV3-2 TGTGCCAGCAGCCAAGGGGTCAGGGCAGCTAATGAAAAACTGTTTTTT CASSQGVRAANEKLFF
- - TRBJ2-1 TRBV6-5 TGTGCCAGCAGTTCAACAATCAGCTCCTACAATGAGCAGTTCTTC CASSSTISSYNEQFF
- - TRBJ2-7 TRBV12-3/TRBV12-4 TGTGCCAGCAGGCCCGGCGCCGCCTACGAGCAGTACTTC CASRPGAAYEQYF
- - TRBJ1-6 TRBV4-3 TGCGCCAGCAGCCAAGTGCTCCAGGCCGATTCACCCCTCCACTTT CASSQVLQADSPLHF
- TRBD2 TRBJ2-2 TRBV4-3 TGCGCCAGCAGCCAAGATAGCGGGGGGGCCCCCGGGGAGCTGTTTTTT CASSQDSGGAPGELFF
- - TRBJ2-3 TRBV18 TGTGCCAGCTCACCATTGGGGAGGCAGTGGGATACGCAGTATTTT CASSPLGRQWDTQYF
- TRBD2 TRBJ2-1 TRBV19 TGTGCCAGTAGAATGGGACTAGCGGGACTAAACAATGAGCAGTTCTTC CASRMGLAGLNNEQFF
- TRBD1 TRBJ1-2 TRBV7-9 TGTGCCAGCAGCTTTCCCCTCCCAGGGGGCGCCTATGGCTACACCTTC CASSFPLPGGAYGYTF
- - TRBJ1-6 TRBV2 TGTGCCAGCAGTGCGGAGTCAGTTAGCTCCTATAATTCACCCCTCCACTTT CASSAESVSSYNSPLHF
- TRBD1 TRBJ1-5 TRBV6-2/TRBV6-3 TGTGCCAGCAGTTATCTGCGGACAGGGGGCTTTGGAGGCAATCAGCCCCAGCATTTT CASSYLRTGGFGGNQPQHF
- TRBD1 TRBJ1-3 TRBV10-1 TGCGCCAGCAGCACAGGGGCGCCTGGAAACACCATATATTTT CASSTGAPGNTIYF